The 32 T cell receptor beta chains below all came from one sample that was sequenced in a study of T cell responses to AZD1222 COVID-19 vaccine. The protocol was immunoSEQ multiplex PCR, while the TCRdb copy is restricted to in-frame clones and leaves out a portion. The table lists approximately 98,000 clones, more than 70% of them singletons, with approximately 3.3% in the top ten. Source: peripheral blood, taken on day 0 of AZD1222 vaccination. All receptors derive from an adult in good health.

The chain carries TRBV12-5 and TRBJ2-7; a weak D match, TRBD1 (6 bases). This CDR3 spans 14 amino acids. V was clipped by 0 bases and J by 7 bases, with 13 bases between them. In germline, CDR1 is LGHNT, CDR2 FRNRAP. The CDR3 region is CASGLVLGAREQYF. CDR3 DNA: TGTGCTAGTGGTTTGGTACTGGGGGCGCGGGAGCAGTACTTC.

In its sample, this clone was seen once. The rearrangement uses TRBV6-5 and TRBJ1-2; D is possibly TRBD1 (6 bases). Germline V gene lookup returns CDR1 MNHEY and CDR2 SVGAGI. This CDR3 region has 12 residues. The V end lost 4 bases, the J end lost 6 bases, and 9 bases lay between the germline ends. The CDR3 region is CASSFRGHGYTF. CDR3 sequence (DNA): TGTGCCAGCAGTTTCCGGGGGCATGGCTACACCTTC.

The chain is built from TRBV3-1 (or the pseudogene TRBV3-2) and TRBJ2-2, with D unclear. Trimming removed 6 bases from V and 3 bases from J, with 2 bases in between. Germline CDR1 is LGHDT and CDR2 is YNNKEL (reference sequence). The CDR3 length is 11 residues. The chain's CDR3 is CASRHTGELFF. The DNA for the CDR3 is TGTGCCAGCAGGCACACCGGGGAGCTGTTTTTT.

This chain joins TRBV2 and TRBJ1-4; 10 bases map to TRBD1. Trimming cost V 6 bases and J 7 bases; bases outside gene matches: 8. The CDR3 spans 15 residues. The germline gives CDR1 SNHLY, CDR2 FYNNEI. This chain's CDR3 is CASRARDRGTEKLFF. For the CDR3, the DNA is TGTGCCAGCAGGGCCCGGGACAGGGGAACTGAAAAACTGTTTTTT.

This chain connects TRBV28 to TRBJ1-1; TRBD1 is a possible D gene (6 bases). The V gene's germline CDR1 is MDHEN and CDR2 SYDVKM. The length of the CDR3 is 15 residues. Trimming cost V 2 bases and J 3 bases, with 13 bases left between them. The CDR3 DNA is TGTGCCAGCAGTTTACCAACAGGGTGGGACACTGAAGCTTTCTTT. It encodes CASSLPTGWDTEAFF.

The rearrangement uses TRBV14 and TRBJ1-2, with 10 nucleotides matching TRBD1. This CDR3 contains 16 residues. Germline V gene data show CDR1 as SGHDN and CDR2 as FVKESK. J lost 8 bases, V lost 2 bases, and 11 bases had no gene match. The CDR3: CASSQLDRGQGRGYTF. CDR3 DNA: TGTGCCAGCAGCCAACTTGACAGGGGGCAGGGTAGAGGCTACACCTTC.

This rearrangement joins TRBV9 to TRBJ2-7, with D perhaps matching TRBD2 (5 bases). Trimming took 3 bases from V and 7 from J, leaving 20 bases between them. The CDR3 has 15 amino acids. Germline CDR1 is SGDLS and CDR2 is YYNGEE. In DNA, the CDR3 is TGTGCCAGCAGCGCCACTCTGAAGGCGACGGGAGAGCAGTACTTC. Amino acid sequence: CASSATLKATGEQYF.

The rearrangement joins TRBV6-5 to TRBJ2-7; TRBD1 agrees at 7 bases. The CDR3 sequence is 14 residues long. CDR1 and CDR2 (germline): MNHEY, SVGAGI. With V trimmed by 6 bases and J by 2 bases, 7 bases remained unmatched. The chain's CDR3 is CASRAGGSAYEQYF. The CDR3 DNA reads TGTGCCAGCAGAGCAGGGGGTAGCGCCTACGAGCAGTACTTC.

J is TRBJ2-7 and V is TRBV6-5; a possible D gene is TRBD1 (5 bases). This CDR3 comprises 14 residues. V was trimmed by 7 bases and J by 2 bases, leaving 15 bases between them. CDR1 and CDR2 (germline): MNHEY, SVGAGI. CDR3 protein: CASTYGQGTYEQYF. CDR3 sequence (DNA): TGTGCCAGCACCTACGGGCAGGGCACCTACGAGCAGTACTTC.

J is TRBJ1-1 and V is TRBV10-3, with a possible D match to TRBD1 (5 bases). V shed 7 bases and J shed 4 bases, with 7 bases lying between them. This CDR3 comprises 11 residues. The germline V gene has CDR1 ENHRY and CDR2 SYGVKD. The CDR3 DNA reads as TGTGCCATCATGAGGGGCACTGAAGCTTTCTTT. The encoded protein is CAIMRGTEAFF.

For the CDR3, the DNA is TGTGCCAGCAGTTTATCCAGATACAATGAGCAGTTCTTC. This codes for CASSLSRYNEQFF. The V gene is TRBV27, the J gene TRBJ2-1; no clear D. Germline lookup yields CDR1 MNHEY and CDR2 SMNVEV (reference sequence). The length of the CDR3 is 13 residues. Trimming left V 0 bases short and J 4 bases short, with 4 bases between.

This clone was counted once. The rearrangement uses TRBV30 and TRBJ2-1; TRBD1 aligns across 10 bases. The CDR3 has 14 residues. Germline trimming cut 2 bases from V and 9 bases from J; bases unmatched to any gene: 7. In germline, CDR1 is GTSNPN, CDR2 SVGIG (reference sequence). DNA for the CDR3: TGTGCCTGGAGTAAAATTCGGACAGGGGGTGAGCAGTTCTTC. It yields the protein CAWSKIRTGGEQFF. The complete variable domain, with remaining parts taken from reference TRBV30 and TRBJ2-1, reads SQTIHQWPATLVQPVGSPLSLECTVEGTSNPNLYWYRQAAGRGLQLLFYSVGIGQISSEVPQNLSASRPQDRQFILSSKKLLLSDSGFYLCAWSKIRTGGEQFFGPGTRLTVL.

This chain connects TRBV30 to TRBJ1-1; no clear D. The germline gives CDR1 GTSNPN, CDR2 SVGIG (reference sequence). V lost 4 bases, J lost 11 bases, and 17 bases lay in between. The CDR3 loop spans 12 amino acids. The CDR3 reads CAWNAVALEAFF. For the CDR3, the DNA is TGTGCCTGGAATGCTGTTGCCCTTGAGGCTTTCTTT.

The chain combines TRBV6-5 with TRBJ1-2, with 10 bases lining up with TRBD1. Trimming removed 6 bases from V and 8 bases from J; junction bases left unmatched: 9. This CDR3 is built from 14 residues. Germline V lookup: CDR1 MNHEY, CDR2 SVGAGI. The CDR3 sequence is CASSPGTGVSGYTF. CDR3 in DNA: TGTGCCAGCAGCCCCGGGACAGGGGTCAGCGGCTACACCTTC.

This clone was detected only a few times. The chain is built from TRBV10-1 and TRBJ1-3, with unresolved D. V was cut by 8 bases and J by 0 bases, with 14 bases left in between. Germline CDR1 WNHNN, CDR2 SYGVQD (reference sequence). The CDR3 contains 15 residues. CDR3 sequence: CASAGGGSSGNTIYF. In DNA, the CDR3 is TGCGCCAGCGCGGGCGGCGGGAGCTCTGGAAACACCATATATTTT.

The gene calls are TRBV4-3 and TRBJ1-2; no definite D call. Germline V gives CDR1 LGHNA, CDR2 YSLEER. CDR3 length: 13 amino acids. The germline V and J ends were trimmed by 0 bases and 4 bases, with 6 bases remaining between them. The CDR3 loop is CASSQDPAYGYTF. CDR3 bases: TGCGCCAGCAGCCAAGACCCGGCCTATGGCTACACCTTC.

The V call is TRBV12-3 or TRBV12-4, the J call TRBJ1-5; D is ambiguous. This CDR3 region has 13 residues. Trimming cost V 5 bases and J 0 bases, with 5 bases left between them. This CDR3 is CASSQNSNQPQHF. DNA of the CDR3: TGTGCCAGCAGTCAAAATAGCAATCAGCCCCAGCATTTT.

This chain links TRBV27 with TRBJ2-7, with D perhaps TRBD2 (6 bases). Germline V lookup: CDR1 MNHEY, CDR2 SMNVEV (reference sequence). This CDR3 spans 13 amino acids. V was trimmed by 3 bases and J by 7 bases, leaving 13 bases between them. CDR3 sequence (DNA): TGTGCCAGCAGTTTGGGCCCAGGAGGGGAGCAGTACTTC. Translated: CASSLGPGGEQYF.

This clone was seen only a few times. The chain carries TRBV6-5 and TRBJ1-5; D is unclear. Deletions cut 10 bases from V and 7 bases from J, with 8 bases between. The germline V gene encodes CDR1 MNHEY and CDR2 SVGAGI. The CDR3 runs to 10 residues. CDR3 in amino acids: CATGSQPQHF. The DNA of the CDR3 is TGTGCCACCGGGTCCCAGCCCCAGCATTTT.

V and J are TRBV19 and TRBJ1-1; TRBD1 matches at 10 bases. The V and J ends lost 5 bases and 6 bases, in that order; junction bases with no gene match: 12. The CDR3 covers 16 residues. CDR1 and CDR2 (germline): LNHDA, SQIVND (reference sequence). The CDR3 loop reads CASSSGTGVVISEAFF. As DNA, the CDR3 is TGTGCCAGTAGTTCCGGGACAGGGGTTGTGATCTCTGAAGCTTTCTTT. The full variable domain, in which reference TRBV19 and TRBJ1-1 provide the parts outside the CDR3, is DGGITQSPKYLFRKEGQNVTLSCEQNLNHDAMYWYRQDPGQGLRLIYYSQIVNDFQKGDIAEGYSVSREKKESFPLTVTSAQKNPTAFYLCASSSGTGVVISEAFFGQGTRLTVV.

The chain is built from TRBV2 and TRBJ1-6; no definite D call. This CDR3 has 14 residues. Trimming left V 7 bases short and J 0 bases short, with 7 bases between. Per germline, CDR1 SNHLY and CDR2 FYNNEI. As DNA, the CDR3 is TGTGCCAGCAAGCCGAGCTCCTATAATTCACCCCTCCACTTT. It specifies CASKPSSYNSPLHF.

CDR3 DNA: TGTGCCAGCCATAGCGGGGGGGACTCTGGGGCCAACGTCCTGACTTTC. This gives the protein CASHSGGDSGANVLTF. The V and J genes are TRBV28 and TRBJ2-6; 11 positions agree with TRBD2. Per germline, CDR1 MDHEN and CDR2 SYDVKM. The CDR3 sequence is 16 residues long. With V trimmed by 8 bases and J by 0 bases, 3 bases remained unmatched.

This chain uses TRBV19 with TRBJ1-5; D is undetermined. CDR1 is LNHDA and CDR2 is SQIVND in the germline V gene (reference sequence). V lost 5 bases, J lost 6 bases, and 5 bases lay in between. The CDR3 totals 11 residues. The CDR3 DNA reads TGTGCCAGTAGTGCATTTCAGCCCCAGCATTTT. Protein sequence: CASSAFQPQHF.

This chain joins TRBV7-3 and TRBJ2-5, with 10 nucleotides matching TRBD2. CDR1 and CDR2 (germline): SGHTA, FQGTGA. The CDR3 has 15 residues. Trimming took 5 bases from V and 7 from J; bases not matched to a gene: 10. The CDR3 sequence: CASSASGGSLGTQYF. CDR3 DNA: TGTGCCAGCAGCGCTAGCGGGGGCTCCTTGGGGACCCAGTACTTC.

This clone was counted once. The rearrangement joins TRBV3-1 (or the pseudogene TRBV3-2) to TRBJ2-7; 7 bases line up with TRBD1. V gave up 7 bases and J gave up 2 bases; unmatched junction bases: 8. The germline CDR1 and CDR2 sequences are LGHDT and YNNKEL (reference sequence). This CDR3 region has 14 residues. CDR3 bases: TGTGCCAGCACCAGAGGACAGGATCCCTACGAGCAGTACTTC. Encoded protein: CASTRGQDPYEQYF.

The gene calls are TRBV4-1 and TRBJ2-1, with D possibly matching TRBD2 (6 bases). The ends were cut back, 6 bases at V and 0 bases at J, with 15 bases in the middle. The CDR3 spans 16 residues. The germline V gene has CDR1 MGHRA and CDR2 YSYEKL. The CDR3 loop reads CASRPIGDSSYNEQFF. CDR3 nucleotides: TGCGCCAGCAGGCCAATTGGGGACTCCTCCTACAATGAGCAGTTCTTC.

This chain uses TRBV18 with TRBJ2-6, with D unresolved. V lost 4 bases and J 0 bases, leaving 10 bases between the germline ends. The CDR3 has 16 residues. Per germline, CDR1 KGHSH and CDR2 LQKENI. In nucleotides, the CDR3 is TGTGCCAGCTCACTGCGAAAGATCTCTGGGGCCAACGTCCTGACTTTC. This gives the protein CASSLRKISGANVLTF.

V and J are TRBV11-2 and TRBJ1-1; D unresolved. V was pared by 2 bases and J by 11 bases, with 12 bases between. The CDR3 totals 12 residues. Germline values: CDR1 SGHAT, CDR2 FQNNGV. Here the CDR3 reads CASSLNGVGAFF. For the CDR3, the DNA is TGTGCCAGCAGCTTAAACGGGGTGGGGGCTTTCTTT.

The chain recombines TRBV7-9 with TRBJ1-2, with 7 bases that match TRBD1. The CDR3 has 15 amino acids. With 7 bases clipped from V and 4 bases from J, the junction kept 12 bases outside the gene matches. The germline gives CDR1 SEHNR, CDR2 FQNEAQ (reference sequence). The DNA for the CDR3 is TGTGCCAGCACCGGGGGGGGGACAGACCGCTATGGCTACACCTTC. Amino acid sequence: CASTGGGTDRYGYTF. The full variable domain, its missing parts supplied by reference TRBV7-9 and TRBJ1-2, is DTGVSQNPRHKITKRGQNVTFRCDPISEHNRLYWYRQTLGQGPEFLTYFQNEAQLEKSRLLSDRFSAERPKGSFSTLEIQRTEQGDSAMYLCASTGGGTDRYGYTFGSGTRLTVV.

The table lists this clone with a few counts. The chain couples TRBV2 to TRBJ1-1; D unclear. The V and J ends lost 2 bases and 1 base respectively, with 8 bases between them. This CDR3 comprises 14 residues. From germline, CDR1 is SNHLY and CDR2 FYNNEI. The chain's CDR3 is CASSERRTNTEAFF. The CDR3 DNA is TGTGCCAGCAGTGAACGGCGGACGAACACTGAAGCTTTCTTT.

The chain links TRBV11-3 to TRBJ2-3; D unclear. Trimming left V 5 bases short and J 7 bases short, with 13 bases between. The CDR3 totals 13 residues. The germline V gene encodes CDR1 SGHNT and CDR2 YENEEA. The CDR3 reads CASSPDAANTQYF. CDR3 nucleotides: TGTGCCAGCAGCCCGGACGCAGCCAATACGCAGTATTTT.

This chain joins TRBV19 and TRBJ2-1; TRBD2 is a possible D gene (5 bases). CDR1 and CDR2 (germline): LNHDA, SQIVND (reference sequence). The length of the CDR3 is 15 residues. V gave up 5 bases and J gave up 0 bases, with 11 bases separating them. As DNA, the CDR3 is TGTGCCAGTAGTCTCCTGGGGAGCTCCTACAATGAGCAGTTCTTC. It yields the protein CASSLLGSSYNEQFF.